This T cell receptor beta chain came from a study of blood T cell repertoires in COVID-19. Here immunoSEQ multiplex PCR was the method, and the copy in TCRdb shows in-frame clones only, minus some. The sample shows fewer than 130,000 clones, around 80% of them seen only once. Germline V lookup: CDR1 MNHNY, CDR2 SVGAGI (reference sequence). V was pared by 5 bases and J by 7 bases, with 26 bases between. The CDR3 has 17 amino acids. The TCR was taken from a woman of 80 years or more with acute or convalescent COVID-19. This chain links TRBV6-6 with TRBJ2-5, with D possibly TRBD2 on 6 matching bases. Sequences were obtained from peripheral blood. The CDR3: CASSPGTHNLGSRTQYF. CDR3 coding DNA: TGTGCCAGCAGTCCCGGGACTCACAACTTGGGGTCGCGGACCCAGTACTTC.